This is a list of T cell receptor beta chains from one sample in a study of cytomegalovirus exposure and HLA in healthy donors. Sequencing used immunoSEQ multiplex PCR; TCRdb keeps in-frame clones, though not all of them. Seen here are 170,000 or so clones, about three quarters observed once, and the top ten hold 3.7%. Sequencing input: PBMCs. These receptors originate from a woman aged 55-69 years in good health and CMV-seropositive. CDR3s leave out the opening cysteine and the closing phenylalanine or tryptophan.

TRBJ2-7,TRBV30,AWTATSYEQY
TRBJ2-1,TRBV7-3,ASSLVARGGHEQF
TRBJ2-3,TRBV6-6,ASSSTSGGPHTQY
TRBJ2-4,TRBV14,ASSQDRVGLAGDIQY
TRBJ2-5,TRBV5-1,ASSFKSGQETQY
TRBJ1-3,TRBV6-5,ASSYEGQWF
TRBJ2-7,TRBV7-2,ASSHGAALRGSYEQY
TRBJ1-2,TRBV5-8,ASSTRQGPNYGYT
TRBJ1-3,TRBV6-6,ATRGTNSGNTIY
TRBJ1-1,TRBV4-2,ASSQVGAREAF
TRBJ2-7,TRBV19,ASGITSYEQY
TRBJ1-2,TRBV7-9,SSSLVAGGYGYT
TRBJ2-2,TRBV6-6,ASTSSAPTGELF
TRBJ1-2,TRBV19,ASSLSELDYGYT
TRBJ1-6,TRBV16,ASSQSSGSPLH
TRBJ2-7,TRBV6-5,ASSYSSGTGDEQY
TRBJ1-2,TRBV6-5,ASSYGTGRPTF
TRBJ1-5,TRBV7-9,ASSHALTGGNQPQH
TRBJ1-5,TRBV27,ASSTQGDQPQH
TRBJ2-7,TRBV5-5,ASSRTGASYEQY
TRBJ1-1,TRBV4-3,ASTGEGTEAF
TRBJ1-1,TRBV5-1,ASSSFFAGRLNTEAF
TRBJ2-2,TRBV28,ASSAQGYGGELF
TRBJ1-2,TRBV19,ASSTVTTSYGYT
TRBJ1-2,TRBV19,ASSDPGSGYT
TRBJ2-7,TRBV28,ASSLPRDNELN
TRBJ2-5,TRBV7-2,ASSSPGTGGMEKTQY
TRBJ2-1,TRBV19,ASTPSGLRNEQF
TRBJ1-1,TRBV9,ASSVTGMDTEAF
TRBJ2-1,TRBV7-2,ASSPRTRNNEQF
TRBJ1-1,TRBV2,ASLKDRNTEAF
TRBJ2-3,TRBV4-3,ASSQDLAGGLLTDTQY
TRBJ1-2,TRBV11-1,ASSSTGGRNYGYT
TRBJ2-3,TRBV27,ASSPRTGTRSDTQY
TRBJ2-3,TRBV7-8,ASSLVAPGPLAGRRGTQY
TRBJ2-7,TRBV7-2,ASSSWGVSYEQY
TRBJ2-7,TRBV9,ASSVGGTGYYEQY
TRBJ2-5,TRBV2,ASSAAGKAETQY
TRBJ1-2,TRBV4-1,ASSQAGTGSPYGYT
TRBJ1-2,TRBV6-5,ASRAQGVSNYGYT
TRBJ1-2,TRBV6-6,ASSAGDSYGYT
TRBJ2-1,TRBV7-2,ASLRLAGDEQF
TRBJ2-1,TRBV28,ASSSRTVNEQF
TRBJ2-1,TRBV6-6,ASRGAEYNEQF
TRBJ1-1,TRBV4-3,ASSQVTSGAEAF
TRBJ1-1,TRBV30,AWNTGWGVADTEAF
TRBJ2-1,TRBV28,ASSSLRSGGRHNEQF
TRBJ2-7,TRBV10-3,AIRKQGPANEQY
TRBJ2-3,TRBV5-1,ASSQGLAGAGDTQY
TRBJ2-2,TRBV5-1,ASSLGLSNTGELF
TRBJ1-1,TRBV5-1,ASSLWGTVRTYTEAF
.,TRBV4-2,ASSQGTSGDNEQF
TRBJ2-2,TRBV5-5,ASTIQTGRMNTGELF
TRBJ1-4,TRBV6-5,ASSYSTGTGREKLF
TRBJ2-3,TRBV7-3,ASSLLGPDTQY